These T cell receptor beta chains were read from a single sample in a study of cytomegalovirus exposure and HLA in healthy donors. Profiled with immunoSEQ multiplex PCR; TCRdb holds only in-frame clones, not every one. Found here are just over 150,000 clones, approximately 80% of them singletons; the top ten hold 1.5% to 2.5%. The sequencing sample was made of PBMCs. Receptors were obtained from a man between 18 and 29 years old in good health and CMV-seronegative. CDR3s include the opening cysteine and the closing phenylalanine or tryptophan. D genes are given only for firm matches. Part of the rows lack a size; the others show once, few, many or a class for expanded clones.

TRBV7-8	NA	TRBD1	TRBJ1-2	CASSRDRVNYGYTF	TGTGCCAGCAGTCGGGACAGGGTAAACTATGGCTACACCTTC
TRBV18	once	NA	TRBJ2-7	CASSPGGSEQYF	TGTGCCAGCTCCCCGGGGGGCAGCGAGCAGTACTTC
TRBV5-1	once	NA	TRBJ1-1	CASSLEDSLNTEAFF	TGCGCCAGCAGCTTGGAGGACAGCCTGAACACTGAAGCTTTCTTT
TRBV4-1	NA	NA	TRBJ1-6	CASSQTSQRLGSPLHF	TGCGCCAGCAGCCAAACATCCCAGCGGTTGGGTTCACCCCTCCACTTT
TRBV9	NA	NA	TRBJ2-5	CASSVVASAGTQYF	TGTGCCAGCAGCGTAGTTGCCAGCGCGGGGACCCAGTACTTC
TRBV21-1	NA	NA	TRBJ1-2	CASSKVPGASVSRGYTF	TGTGCCAGCAGCAAAGTTCCAGGGGCATCAGTTTCTCGTGGCTACACCTTC
TRBV21-1	NA	NA	TRBJ1-1	CASSKVCGQGPTEAFF	TGTGCCAGCAGCAAAGTCTGCGGACAGGGACCTACTGAAGCTTTCTTT
TRBV4-3	NA	NA	TRBJ2-1	CASSQEPRAYNEQFF	TGCGCCAGCAGCCAAGAGCCGCGCGCCTACAATGAGCAGTTCTTC
TRBV6-5	NA	TRBD1	TRBJ2-3	CASSPDREDTQYF	TGTGCCAGCAGCCCTGACAGGGAGGATACGCAGTATTTT
TRBV27	few	NA	TRBJ2-1	CASSFRGTYNEQFF	TGTGCCAGCAGTTTTAGGGGGACCTACAATGAGCAGTTCTTC
TRBV2	NA	NA	TRBJ1-2	CASSEGGATGGYTF	TGTGCCAGCAGTGAGGGAGGGGCCACGGGGGGCTACACCTTC